These 32 T cell receptor beta chains came from one sample sequenced in a study of Graves' ophthalmopathy and Graves' hyperthyroidism. RNA served as the template for amplifying TCR beta CDR3 regions. An opening RT-PCR round employed HTBI primers and preceded a second-round multiplex PCR. TCRdb fed the multiplex PCR reads into MiXCR, producing one record per CDR3 protein. This table holds about 640,000 distinct CDR3 sequences, about 38% found once. The sample comprised peripheral blood. Receptors originate from an adult man with Graves' ophthalmopathy.

This clonotype has more than one count but fewer than ten. The V and J genes are TRBV2 and TRBJ1-2; possibly TRBD1 for D (5 bases). V gave up 5 bases and J gave up 5 bases, with 12 bases separating them. This CDR3 has 13 residues. Per the germline V gene, CDR1 is SNHLY and CDR2 is FYNNEI. CDR3 loop: CASSLSAGYGYTF. The CDR3 nucleotides are TGTGCCAGCAGTTTATCGGCAGGGTATGGCTACACCTTC.

The genes are TRBV29-1 and TRBJ1-2, with TRBD1 matching 8 bases. The CDR3 is 12 amino acids. The J segment lost 2 bases and the V segment lost 8 bases, leaving 4 bases of the junction unmatched. Germline lookup yields CDR1 SQVTM and CDR2 ANQGSEA. The CDR3 DNA reads as TGCAGCATCGGACAGGGCAACTATGGCTACACCTTC. Translation: CSIGQGNYGYTF.

This clonotype showed up many times. The J gene is TRBJ1-5, the V gene TRBV24-1; D not resolved. The CDR3 runs 12 residues. Trimming took off 5 bases at V and 3 bases at J, with 4 bases between the two ends. In germline, CDR1 is KGHDR, CDR2 SFDVKD. The chain's CDR3 is CATSVDNQPQHF. The CDR3 DNA sequence: TGTGCCACCAGTGTCGACAATCAGCCCCAGCATTTT.

This clonotype was observed many times. The chain is built from TRBV12-3 or TRBV12-4 and TRBJ1-2; no clear D. The CDR3 is 12 residues long. Trimming stripped 3 bases from V and 2 bases from J, with 4 bases between. The CDR3 bases are TGTGCCAGCAGTTTCTCGAACTATGGCTACACCTTC. It is translated as CASSFSNYGYTF.

This clonotype was counted at least ten times. The CDR3 DNA reads as TGTGCCAGCAGTTTGTCCAGGCCCCCAGAGACCCAGTACTTC. Protein sequence: CASSLSRPPETQYF. The genes are TRBV6-5 and TRBJ2-5, with no clear D. The V end was cut by 4 bases, the J end by 4 bases, with 13 bases between. The CDR3 contains 14 residues. Germline V gives CDR1 MNHEY, CDR2 SVGAGI.

There are many counts of this clonotype. The chain joins TRBV12-3 or TRBV12-4 to TRBJ2-7; the D is unclear. This CDR3 has 13 amino acids. With 3 bases removed from V and 4 bases from J, the gap between germline ends came to 10 bases. CDR3 nucleotide sequence: TGTGCCAGCAGTTTTAGGGTTCAATACGAGCAGTACTTC. Translation: CASSFRVQYEQYF.

The gene calls are TRBV30 and TRBJ2-7; weak D call: TRBD2 (5 bases). Germline loops: CDR1 GTSNPN, CDR2 SVGIG (reference sequence). V was trimmed by 2 bases and J by 0 bases, leaving 8 bases between them. The CDR3 length is 13 residues. CDR3 sequence reads: CAWSTGFSYEQYF. Here the CDR3 DNA reads TGTGCCTGGAGTACGGGATTCTCCTACGAGCAGTACTTC.

V and J are TRBV7-9 and TRBJ1-5; the D gene is possibly TRBD1 (6 bases). CDR1 SEHNR and CDR2 FQNEAQ come from the germline V gene (reference sequence). V was clipped by 11 bases and J by 1 base, with 18 bases between them. This CDR3 contains 15 residues. The CDR3, as DNA: TGTGCCTGGAGCAAGGGGGGGTTCAGCAATCAGCCCCAGCATTTT. This translates into CAWSKGGFSNQPQHF.

In this sample, this clonotype turned up many times. The CDR3 is CSARDEAGLGELFF. CDR3 sequence (DNA): TGCAGTGCTAGAGATGAGGCGGGATTGGGGGAGCTGTTTTTT. V and J are TRBV20-1 and TRBJ2-2; D perhaps matches TRBD2 (6 bases). The CDR3 totals 14 residues. Trimming left V 0 bases short and J 8 bases short, with 13 bases between. Germline-derived CDR1 and CDR2 are DFQATT and SNEGSKA (reference sequence).

This sequence joins TRBV20-1 and TRBJ2-7, with 7 nucleotides matching TRBD2. The CDR3 totals 14 residues. After removal of 0 bases from V and 3 bases from J, the junction contained 5 bases not matched to a gene. Germline V gene lookup returns CDR1 DFQATT and CDR2 SNEGSKA (reference sequence). The CDR3 DNA sequence: TGCAGTGCTAGAGATCCAGGGAGGGACTACGAGCAGTACTTC. Encoded protein: CSARDPGRDYEQYF.

CDR3: CASSLGGISTDTQYF. In nucleotides, the CDR3 is TGTGCCAGCAGCTTAGGTGGCATTAGCACAGATACGCAGTATTTT. The rearrangement uses TRBV7-3 and TRBJ2-3; D not resolved. The V gene lost 2 bases and the J gene lost 0 bases, with 9 bases spanning the gap. CDR1 SGHTA and CDR2 FQGTGA come from the germline V gene. This CDR3 spans 15 amino acids. Together with reference TRBV7-3 and TRBJ2-3, the CDR3 gives the full variable domain: GAGVSQTPSNKVTEKGKYVELRCDPISGHTALYWYRQSLGQGPEFLIYFQGTGAADDSGLPNDRFFAVRPEGSVSTLKIQRTERGDSAVYLCASSLGGISTDTQYFGPGTRLTVL.

This clonotype was counted at least ten times. This rearrangement joins TRBV7-3 to TRBJ2-5; D may match TRBD1 or TRBD2 (5 bases each). Trimming cost V 5 bases and J 5 bases, with 24 bases left between them. The CDR3 spans 17 residues. CDR1 and CDR2 (germline): SGHTA, FQGTGA. The CDR3 DNA is TGTGCCAGCAGCCCACAGGCTGGGGCCGGGATTGGGGAGACCCAGTACTTC. Translation gives CASSPQAGAGIGETQYF.

Many counts were recorded for this clonotype. The chain recombines TRBV14 with TRBJ2-7; D is possibly TRBD1 (5 bases). Germline values: CDR1 SGHDN, CDR2 FVKESK. The CDR3 length is 15 residues. Trimming took off 0 bases at V and 4 bases at J, with 13 bases between the two ends. CDR3 sequence: CASSQEPGRGYEQYF. The CDR3 DNA is TGTGCCAGCAGCCAAGAACCAGGGCGAGGATACGAGCAGTACTTC.

The chain recombines TRBV5-8 with TRBJ2-2; no firm D call. Per germline, CDR1 SGHTS and CDR2 YDEGEE. The CDR3 covers 17 residues. Trimming shortened V by 1 base and J by 3 bases, and 16 bases separated the two germline ends. The CDR3 coding sequence is TGTGCCAGCAGCTTGTCGGGTATTGGGCAGTACACCGGGGAGCTGTTTTTT. Its protein is CASSLSGIGQYTGELFF.

Details on this clonotype: The conserved final phenylalanine or tryptophan is absent from the CDR3, which likely points to a read error. The limits of the CDR3 on the DNA are not certain, so only TCRdb's listed CDR3 is given. The rearrangement uses TRBV7-9 and TRBJ2-5. Per the germline V gene, CDR1 is SEHNR and CDR2 is FQNEAQ (reference sequence). The CDR3 totals 11 residues, both ends included. CDR3 sequence: CASSLAGTHSY.

This clonotype was counted ten times or more. V usage is TRBV29-1 and J usage is TRBJ2-7, with 7 bases that match TRBD1. V shed 3 bases, J shed 7 bases, and the junction held 15 bases outside the gene matches. CDR3 length: 15 amino acids. The V gene's germline CDR1 is SQVTM and CDR2 ANQGSEA. In DNA form, the CDR3 reads TGCAGCGTTGAGGGGGCACAGGGGAAGTTTGTGGAGCAGTACTTC. Its protein product is CSVEGAQGKFVEQYF.

This clonotype was counted only a few times. The chain carries TRBV6-1 and TRBJ2-7; tentative D call: TRBD1 (5 bases). Trimming cost V 6 bases and J 1 base, with 16 bases left between them. The germline CDR1 and CDR2 sequences are MNHNS and SASEGT. The CDR3 is 15 residues long. CDR3 loop: CASRPGKGSSYEQYF. As DNA, the CDR3 is TGTGCCAGCAGGCCGGGCAAGGGGTCGTCCTACGAGCAGTACTTC.

The chain recombines TRBV20-1 with TRBJ1-2, with 9 nucleotides matching TRBD1. The CDR3 covers 11 residues. V dropped 5 bases and J dropped 6; count of bases not matched to a gene: 1. Germline CDR1 reads DFQATT; CDR2 reads SNEGSKA (reference sequence). The CDR3 sequence: CSAWDRDGYTF. CDR3 coding DNA: TGCAGTGCTTGGGACAGGGATGGCTACACCTTC.

This chain connects TRBV5-1 to TRBJ2-2; 10 bases fit TRBD2. Germline V CDR1 and CDR2: SGHRS, YFSETQ. J gave up 1 base and V 6 bases, and 15 bases lay outside the gene matches. This CDR3 has 19 amino acids. DNA of the CDR3: TGCGCCAGCAAGGATCGGGGAATAGCGGGGGGCCGGAACACCGGGGAGCTGTTTTTT. This encodes CASKDRGIAGGRNTGELFF.

The table lists this clonotype with many counts. J is TRBJ1-5 and V is TRBV7-2; D not resolved. Germline CDR1 SGHTA, CDR2 FQGNSA. Trimming removed 1 base from V and 11 bases from J, with 12 bases in between. This CDR3 has 13 residues. The CDR3 spells CASSLVYGEAQHF. The CDR3 nucleotides read TGTGCCAGCAGCTTAGTATATGGTGAAGCCCAGCATTTT.

The chain combines TRBV25-1 with TRBJ1-2, with a tentative D call TRBD1 (6 bases). Trimming shortened V by 3 bases and J by 8 bases, and 10 bases separated the two germline ends. In germline, CDR1 is MGHDK, CDR2 SYGVNS. The CDR3 is made up of 12 amino acids. The CDR3 DNA reads TGTGCCAGCAGTGACTCCGGACAGGGCTACACCTTC. This sequence encodes CASSDSGQGYTF.

This clonotype was detected ten times or more. The chain recombines TRBV19 with TRBJ2-7, with TRBD2 identical over 9 bases. The CDR3 length is 14 residues. Unmatched junction bases numbered 7, after V lost 10 bases and J lost 0 bases. CDR1 and CDR2 from the germline V gene are LNHDA and SQIVND (reference sequence). The CDR3 nucleotides read TGTGCCAACGGCATGACTAGCGGCTCCTACGAGCAGTACTTC. Translating it yields CANGMTSGSYEQYF.

In this sample, this clonotype turned up once. This chain joins TRBV7-8 and TRBJ1-2; 9 bases fit TRBD1. J lost 9 bases, V lost 5 bases, and 7 bases had no gene match. The CDR3 covers 13 residues. Germline assignment: CDR1 SGHVS and CDR2 FQNEAQ. CDR3 sequence (DNA): TGTGCCAGCAGCCCGGGGACAGGGAGTCGCTACACCTTC. As protein: CASSPGTGSRYTF.

Concerning this clonotype itself: A read error may explain this, as a much larger clone is one base away. This chain uses TRBV5-1 with TRBJ1-2, with D possibly TRBD1 on 5 matching bases. The CDR3 covers 15 residues. Germline CDR1 reads SGHRS; CDR2 reads YFSETQ. The CDR3 region has the DNA TGCGCCGGCAGCTTGGAGGGACCGGAAAACTATGGCTACACCTTC. Its translation: CAGSLEGPENYGYTF. Full variable domain (outside the CDR3, taken from reference TRBV5-1 and TRBJ1-2): KAGVTQTPRYLIKTRGQQVTLSCSPISGHRSVSWYQQTPGQGLQFLFEYFSETQRNKGNFPGRFSGRQFSNSRSEMNVSTLELGDSALYLCAGSLEGPENYGYTFGSGTRLTVV.

The V call is TRBV19, the J call TRBJ2-7; D gene unclear. The ends were cut back, 6 bases at V and 2 bases at J, with 14 bases in the middle. This CDR3 spans 14 amino acids. The germline V gene has CDR1 LNHDA and CDR2 SQIVND (reference sequence). The CDR3 coding sequence is TGTGCCAGTAGCCCGGGTTTATTAACCTACGAGCAGTACTTC. It translates to CASSPGLLTYEQYF.

The chain links TRBV11-2 to TRBJ1-4; no clear D. The CDR3 has 13 amino acids. Germline values: CDR1 SGHAT, CDR2 FQNNGV. The ends were cut back, 1 base at V and 12 bases at J, with 12 bases in the middle. In DNA form, the CDR3 reads TGTGCCAGCAGCTTAGGCGGCGGCGGACAACTGTTTTTT. It specifies CASSLGGGGQLFF.

On this clonotype: A much larger clone lies one base from this, so it may be a read error. This chain joins TRBV24-1 and TRBJ2-6; tentative D call: TRBD1 (5 bases). The CDR3 totals 16 residues. Germline loops: CDR1 KGHDR, CDR2 SFDVKD. This CDR3 reads CATSAVIGAGANVLAF. The CDR3 DNA is TGTGCCACCAGTGCCGTGATTGGAGCTGGGGCCAACGTCCTGGCTTTC.

V gene TRBV9 combines with J gene TRBJ2-7, with D uncertain. Trimming left V 7 bases short and J 4 bases short, with 21 bases between. The germline V gene has CDR1 SGDLS and CDR2 YYNGEE. The CDR3 contains 15 residues. The CDR3 nucleotides are TGTGCCAGCCGACCCCAAGATTGGGTCTCGTACGAGCAGTACTTC. Its translation: CASRPQDWVSYEQYF.

This clonotype came up many times. The chain carries TRBV7-8 and TRBJ1-4; TRBD1 matches 8 bases. CDR1 and CDR2 (germline): SGHVS, FQNEAQ. Trimming at V came to 3 bases and at J to 8 bases, leaving 5 bases not matched to a gene. CDR3 length: 14 amino acids. The CDR3, as DNA: TGTGCCAGCAGCTTTTCGACAGGGGTGGAAAAACTGTTTTTT. Amino acids: CASSFSTGVEKLFF. The full variable domain, completed using reference TRBV7-8 and TRBJ1-4, is GAGVSQSPRYKVAKRGQDVALRCDPISGHVSLFWYQQALGQGPEFLTYFQNEAQLDKSGLPSDRFFAERPEGSVSTLKIQRTQQEDSAVYLCASSFSTGVEKLFFGSGTQLSVL.

This clonotype was observed at least ten times. The V and J genes are TRBV7-9 and TRBJ2-2; D is ambiguous. The CDR3 covers 14 residues. V lost 5 bases and J 5 bases, leaving 12 bases between the germline ends. The germline CDR1 and CDR2 sequences are SEHNR and FQNEAQ (reference sequence). CDR3 bases: TGTGCCAGCAGCACTGAAGTGCGTACCGGGGAGCTGTTTTTT. It yields the protein CASSTEVRTGELFF.

This clonotype occurred many times. This chain links TRBV7-2 with TRBJ1-2; 7 positions agree with TRBD1. The CDR3 has 15 residues. With 3 bases clipped from V and 8 bases from J, the junction kept 12 bases outside the gene matches. Germline V gives CDR1 SGHTA, CDR2 FQGNSA. Here the CDR3 DNA reads TGTGCCAGCAGCTTTCGGGGGACAGAGGCACTGGGCTACACCTTC. Its translation is CASSFRGTEALGYTF.

Turning to this clonotype: A read error may explain this, as a much larger clone is one base away. The gene calls are TRBV20-1 and TRBJ2-5; D not resolved. V shed 3 bases and J shed 5 bases, with 7 bases lying between them. The CDR3 length is 11 residues. Looked up from germline, CDR1 is DFQATT and CDR2 is SNEGSKA (reference sequence). CDR3 in amino acids: CSASGDETQYF. The CDR3 coding sequence is TGCAGTGCTAGCGGAGACGAGACCCAGTACTTC.